The 3 T cell receptor beta chains given below trace back to one sample, sequenced in a study of cytomegalovirus exposure and HLA in healthy donors. Use of 60 Vbeta and 13 Jbeta primers characterized the PCR. Libraries were prepared by immunoSEQ multiplex PCR; TCRdb keeps only in-frame clonotypes and omits some of them. The repertoire holds roughly 160,000 clones, roughly 80% seen once, with roughly 7.8% in the top ten. Sequencing was carried out using PBMCs. The receptors here all came from a middle-aged woman in good health and CMV-seropositive.

The CDR3 nucleotides read TGCGCCAGCAGCCAAGATCGTTCGGGGGGCGGCTACACCTTC. Translation: CASSQDRSGGGYTF. The chain links TRBV4-3 to TRBJ1-2, with D perhaps TRBD1 (6 bases). V was cut by 0 bases and J by 8 bases, with 13 bases left in between. Germline CDR1 is LGHNA and CDR2 is YSLEER. CDR3 length: 14 amino acids.

This chain connects TRBV6-5 to TRBJ2-7; the D gene is possibly TRBD1 (6 bases). Trimming shortened V by 0 bases and J by 3 bases, and 9 bases separated the two germline ends. Germline CDR1 and CDR2: MNHEY and SVGAGI. The CDR3 extends over 14 amino acids. The CDR3: CASSYSQGYYEQYF. Here the CDR3 DNA reads TGTGCCAGCAGTTACTCGCAGGGGTACTACGAGCAGTACTTC.

The V call is TRBV2, the J call TRBJ1-1, with 11 positions matching TRBD1. Germline V gene lookup returns CDR1 SNHLY and CDR2 FYNNEI. CDR3 size: 15 residues. The V and J ends lost 3 bases and 4 bases, in that order; junction bases with no gene match: 4. CDR3: CASSEVGQGGTEAFF. The CDR3 DNA follows: TGTGCCAGCAGTGAGGTGGGACAGGGGGGCACTGAAGCTTTCTTT.